These T cell receptor beta chains were read from a single sample in a study of blood T cell repertoires in COVID-19. The assay was immunoSEQ multiplex PCR, and TCRdb's table has in-frame clones only and misses some. The sample includes 300,000 to 400,000 clones, roughly nine tenths of them seen just once. Sequenced sample: PBMCs or T cells enriched from blood (not recorded which). The receptors stem from a man between 60 and 75 years old who had recovered from COVID-19. Each CDR3 is given without its conserved first and last residue.

TRBV12-5,ASATVPGGSGNTIY
TRBV7-8,ASSLSTGIVTEAF
TRBV4-1,ASSPGLARTGELF
TRBV3-1/TRBV3-2,ASSPSGRKNEQF
TRBV19,ASSPRGTGAEETQY
TRBV2,ASSQDRAESQPQH
TRBV6-5,ASSRDRQETQY
TRBV19,ATARGYGYT
TRBV7-8,ASSDWQSYEQY
TRBV18,ASSLEQTSGNTIY
TRBV2,AASTDYNSPLH
TRBV19,ASENRGSDTQY
TRBV11-2,ASSTDQGNTIY